This entry concerns a single TCR beta chain. The antigen is not known. Sequencing used immunoSEQ multiplex PCR; TCRdb keeps in-frame clones, though not all of them. The sample consists of about 1 million clones, more than 75% of them appearing once. This specimen comes from a study of shared clonotypes between healthy human individuals. Study-wide points: Among the subsets, naive ones generally showed larger estimated richness than memory ones. The authors expected sequencing depth to affect clonotype sharing among donors. Exclusively blood specimens were collected; tissue repertoires likely differ.

CDR1 and CDR2 from the germline V gene are MNHNS and SASEGT. V gave up 7 bases and J gave up 8 bases; unmatched junction bases: 11. The CDR3 consists of 15 residues. Sample: memory CD4+ T cells from PBMCs. Subset meaning: CD45RA-negative fraction. The chain is built from TRBV6-1 and TRBJ1-2; 12 nucleotides line up with TRBD1. The receptor was isolated from a man younger than 35 in good health. Some clones in this sample may be carry-over from other donors' samples. Written as DNA, the CDR3 is TGTGCCAGCAAGACCGGGACAGGGGGCGCAAGGGGCTACACCTTC. Amino acid sequence: CASKTGTGGARGYTF.